A selection of T cell receptor beta chains follows, all from one sample in a study of T cells after yellow fever vaccination. Via MiXCR, TCRdb re-called the 5' RACE reads, giving one row per CDR3 protein. There are under 500,000 distinct CDR3 sequences in the sample; roughly a sixth occur only once, and over 15% lies in the top ten. The specimen was PBMCs, collected before the yellow fever booster vaccination. The origin of the receptors is a man between 18 and 29 years old who received the YFV17D yellow fever vaccine. CDR3s include the opening cysteine and the closing phenylalanine or tryptophan. A D gene is named only where the DNA matches it firmly. A clone size is listed for some rows: how often the clone was seen (once, few, many), or a class if it is expanded.

CDR3 length | D gene | J gene | V gene | clone size | CDR3 DNA | CDR3 protein
15 | TRBD1 | TRBJ2-1 | TRBV20-1 | . | TGCAGTGCTAGAGATTGGGACAGGGGGCGTAATGAGCAGTTCTTC | CSARDWDRGRNEQFF
12 | . | TRBJ1-5 | TRBV6-2/TRBV6-3 | . | TGTGCCAGCAGTTACTCTCCTTCGGGGCAGCATTTT | CASSYSPSGQHF
14 | . | TRBJ1-1 | TRBV28 | few | TGTGCCAGCTCACCGAGAAAGATGAACACTGAAGCTTTCTTT | CASSPRKMNTEAFF
12 | . | TRBJ1-1 | TRBV7-2 | few | TGTGCCAGCAGCGGTCGAGGCTTTGAAGCTTTCTTT | CASSGRGFEAFF
13 | . | TRBJ2-5 | TRBV20-1 | . | TGCAGTGCTGGTCGGGGCACGGGAGAGACCCAGTACTTC | CSAGRGTGETQYF
13 | TRBD1 | TRBJ1-1 | TRBV20-1 | once | TGCAGTGCTAGAGAGACAGGGGGCACTGAAGCTTTCTTT | CSARETGGTEAFF
14 | TRBD2 | TRBJ2-7 | TRBV6-2/TRBV6-3 | . | TGTGCCAGCGACAGCGGGGGGCGATTCTACGAGCAGTACTTC | CASDSGGRFYEQYF
15 | . | TRBJ2-3 | TRBV6-6 | . | TGTGCCAGCAGTTACGCCCCTCAGGGTGGCGGATCGCAGTATTTT | CASSYAPQGGGSQYF
15 | TRBD2 | TRBJ2-3 | TRBV7-2 | . | TGTGCCAGCAGAGCCGGGGGAGGGGGCACAGATACGCAGTATTTT | CASRAGGGGTDTQYF
15 | . | TRBJ2-7 | TRBV18 | . | TGTGCCAGCTCAGCAGGCCAAGGGGGCTCCTACGAGCAGTACTTC | CASSAGQGGSYEQYF
15 | . | TRBJ2-2 | TRBV12-3/TRBV12-4 | few | TGTGCCAGCAGTTGGGCAGGGGGACTCACCGGGGAGCTGTTTTTT | CASSWAGGLTGELFF
13 | TRBD2 | TRBJ2-5 | TRBV7-2 | few | TGTGCCAGCAGTTGGACTAGCGCGCAGACCCAGTACTTC | CASSWTSAQTQYF
14 | TRBD1 | TRBJ2-3 | TRBV7-6 | few | TGTGCCAGCAGCCCAAAGACAGGGGCAGATACGCAGTATTTT | CASSPKTGADTQYF
15 | TRBD1 | TRBJ2-1 | TRBV19 | . | TGTGCCAGTAGCACGGGACAGGGACCCTACAATGAGCAGTTCTTC | CASSTGQGPYNEQFF
14 | . | TRBJ1-6 | TRBV7-2 | few | TGTGCCAGCAGCTCCGTCTCGCGGAATTCACCCCTCCACTTT | CASSSVSRNSPLHF
14 | . | TRBJ2-2 | TRBV6-5 | few | TGTGCCAGCAGTTACTCCACCGGCACCGGGGAGCTGTTTTTT | CASSYSTGTGELFF
16 | . | TRBJ1-2 | TRBV7-9 | few | TGTGCCAGCAGCTTAGGAGTCTCGCCCACGAACTATGGCTACACCTTC | CASSLGVSPTNYGYTF
16 | . | TRBJ1-6 | TRBV5-1 | . | TGCGCCAGCAGCTTATCGGACCGCGGAGAGAATTCACCCCTCCACTTT | CASSLSDRGENSPLHF
14 | TRBD1 | TRBJ1-2 | TRBV11-2 | . | TGTGCCAGCAGCTCCGCGACAGGGATCTATGGCTACACCTTC | CASSSATGIYGYTF
15 | . | TRBJ2-5 | TRBV7-2 | . | TGTGCCAGCAGCTTAGCTGGAGGGGGCAGGGAGACCCAGTACTTC | CASSLAGGGRETQYF
15 | TRBD2 | TRBJ2-2 | TRBV6-5 | . | TGTGCCAGCAGTCGACTAGCGGGGGGGCCCGGGGAGCTGTTTTTT | CASSRLAGGPGELFF
15 | TRBD1 | TRBJ2-7 | TRBV12-5 | . | TGTGCTAGTGGTTTGAGACAGGGGGCATACTACGAGCAGTACTTC | CASGLRQGAYYEQYF
16 | TRBD2 | TRBJ2-1 | TRBV4-1 | . | TGCGCCAGCAGCCGGCTCCTAGCGGGGGGTCCCAATGAGCAGTTCTTC | CASSRLLAGGPNEQFF
14 | TRBD2 | TRBJ2-1 | TRBV3-1 | few | TGTGCCAGCAGAGCTAGCGGGGGTTACAATGAGCAGTTCTTC | CASRASGGYNEQFF
15 | TRBD1 | TRBJ2-1 | TRBV5-5 | . | TGTGCCAGCAGCGTTTCCGGGACAGCCCACAATGAGCAGTTCTTC | CASSVSGTAHNEQFF
16 | TRBD2 | TRBJ2-3 | TRBV5-5 | few | TGTGCCAGCAGCTTTAGCGGGGGGCCTCGCACAGATACGCAGTATTTT | CASSFSGGPRTDTQYF
19 | TRBD2 | TRBJ2-5 | TRBV7-2 | . | TGTGCCAGCAGCTCACTCTGGACTAGCGGGGGCGTGGACCAAGAGACCCAGTACTTC | CASSSLWTSGGVDQETQYF
14 | . | TRBJ1-1 | TRBV7-2 | . | TGTGCCAGCAGCTTACGGGTTCAGGGGACTGAAGCTTTCTTT | CASSLRVQGTEAFF
13 | . | TRBJ2-7 | TRBV6-5 | . | TGTGCCAGCGTCAGACCGGGCTCCTACGAGCAGTACTTC | CASVRPGSYEQYF